One sample yielded the 19 T cell receptor beta chains listed below, sequenced in a study of response to subunit inactivated influenza vaccine. In TCRdb, the RT-PCR reads were re-called with MiXCR into one record per CDR3 protein. The sample has about 780,000 distinct CDR3 sequences, around 20% seen once. Specimen: PBMCs from blood, collected 5 to 6 days after vaccination. The receptors derive from a man aged 45-65 years who received an inactivated influenza vaccine.

This rearrangement joins TRBV12-3 or TRBV12-4 to TRBJ2-7, with 9 bases matching TRBD2. J lost 1 base, V lost 1 base, and 8 bases had no gene match. The CDR3 is made up of 17 amino acids. The CDR3 is CASSLGAGGPTSYEQYF. The CDR3 coding sequence is TGTGCCAGCAGTTTAGGAGCGGGGGGTCCTACTTCCTACGAGCAGTACTTC.

This clonotype has just a few counts. This chain links TRBV12-3 or TRBV12-4 with TRBJ1-5; TRBD1 matches at 9 bases. The CDR3 length is 14 residues. V gave up 6 bases and J gave up 6 bases; unmatched junction bases: 6. The CDR3, as DNA: TGTGCCAGCAGACTGCCGGGACAGGGTCAGCCCCAGCATTTT. Protein: CASRLPGQGQPQHF.

This clonotype turned up a few times. J is TRBJ2-3 and V is TRBV5-5; D ambiguous. The CDR3 extends over 16 amino acids. Germline CDR1 is SGHKS and CDR2 is YYEKEE (reference sequence). V was pared by 0 bases and J by 0 bases, with 11 bases between. The CDR3 here is CASSLGAATSTDTQYF. DNA for the CDR3: TGTGCCAGCAGCTTGGGGGCAGCCACGAGCACAGATACGCAGTATTTT.

This clonotype showed up many times. The V call is TRBV29-1, the J call TRBJ2-1; a possible D gene is TRBD1 (6 bases). Trimming removed 8 bases from V and 2 bases from J, with 13 bases in between. The CDR3 runs 13 residues. Germline V CDR1 and CDR2: SQVTM, ANQGSEA. The DNA of the CDR3 is TGCAGCACCCGACAGGATGCCTACAATGAGCAGTTCTTC. Translating it yields CSTRQDAYNEQFF.

This chain links TRBV11-2 with TRBJ2-2; 15 bases map to TRBD2. V gave up 5 bases and J gave up 6 bases; unmatched junction bases: 13. CDR3 size: 19 residues. In germline, CDR1 is SGHAT, CDR2 FQNNGV. As DNA, the CDR3 is TGTGCCAGCAGCAAAGGAGGAGGGACTAGCGGGAGGTCCCCCGGGGAGCTGTTTTTT. This gives the protein CASSKGGGTSGRSPGELFF. Filled out from reference TRBV11-2 and TRBJ2-2, the complete variable domain reads EAGVAQSPRYKIIEKRQSVAFWCNPISGHATLYWYQQILGQGPKLLIQFQNNGVVDDSQLPKDRFSAERLKGVDSTLKIQPAKLEDSAVYLCASSKGGGTSGRSPGELFFGEGSRLTVL.

At least ten counts were recorded for this clonotype. The J gene is TRBJ2-7, the V gene TRBV7-9; no firm D call. Germline assignment: CDR1 SEHNR and CDR2 FQNEAQ (reference sequence). Trimming shortened V by 3 bases and J by 0 bases, and 9 bases separated the two germline ends. CDR3 length equals 14 residues. The DNA for the CDR3 is TGTGCCAGCAGCTTTGACAAGAGCTCCTACGAGCAGTACTTC. This gives the protein CASSFDKSSYEQYF.

With respect to this clonotype: A much larger clonotype is one base distant, so this may be a read error. This chain connects TRBV29-1 to TRBJ2-7; 8 bases match TRBD2. Germline CDR1 is SQVTM and CDR2 is ANQGSEA. The CDR3 totals 15 residues. Losses at the gene ends were 5 bases for V and 3 bases for J; bases not matched to a gene: 12. The CDR3 DNA follows: TGCAGCGTTTGGGGGGGAGCGGGAGTGTTCTACGAGCAGTACTTC. The encoded protein is CSVWGGAGVFYEQYF.

This clonotype turned up a few times. The chain employs TRBV12-3 or TRBV12-4 and TRBJ2-2; no reliable D call. V gave up 4 bases and J gave up 4 bases, with 13 bases separating them. CDR3 length: 15 amino acids. The CDR3 sequence is CASSSRALPTGELFF. In DNA, the CDR3 is TGTGCCAGCAGTTCCCGTGCGCTCCCCACCGGGGAGCTGTTTTTT.

The chain is built from TRBV6-1 and TRBJ1-4, with no clear D. The CDR3 loop spans 15 amino acids. Germline CDR1 MNHNS, CDR2 SASEGT. Deletions cut 6 bases from V and 2 bases from J, with 13 bases between. DNA for the CDR3: TGTGCCAGCAGAAAGAATGCGGCGACTAATGAAAAACTGTTTTTT. This translates into CASRKNAATNEKLFF.

The chain couples TRBV9 to TRBJ1-1; a possible D gene is TRBD1 (6 bases). The CDR3 has 16 amino acids. The germline CDR1 and CDR2 sequences are SGDLS and YYNGEE. Trimming left V 4 bases short and J 7 bases short, with 23 bases between. The CDR3 bases are TGTGCCAGCAGCCCGGACAGCTACCCTGGAGTTGGTGAAGCTTTCTTT. Translation gives CASSPDSYPGVGEAFF.

The V call is TRBV4-2, the J call TRBJ1-4; perhaps TRBD1 as D (6 bases). The V gene lost 5 bases and the J gene lost 0 bases, with 13 bases spanning the gap. Germline CDR1 LGHNA, CDR2 YNFKEQ. The length of the CDR3 is 16 residues. The CDR3 loop is CASSKSTGTTNEKLFF. In DNA form, the CDR3 reads TGTGCCAGCAGCAAATCAACAGGGACAACTAATGAAAAACTGTTTTTT.

The chain is built from TRBV20-1 and TRBJ1-1; D ambiguous. The CDR3 is 11 amino acids. Trimming removed 4 bases from V and 1 base from J, with 4 bases in between. Germline CDR1 DFQATT, CDR2 SNEGSKA (reference sequence). The CDR3 region is CSATGNTEAFF. Here the CDR3 DNA reads TGCAGTGCTACAGGGAACACTGAAGCTTTCTTT.

This clonotype has more than one count but fewer than ten. This chain uses TRBV7-2 with TRBJ2-1, with 9 positions matching TRBD2. The ends lost 6 bases at V and 5 bases at J; junction bases unmatched: 8. The CDR3 contains 15 residues. From germline, CDR1 is SGHTA and CDR2 FQGNSA. The CDR3 protein is CASRVSGSWNNEQFF. The CDR3 region has the DNA TGTGCCAGCAGGGTTAGCGGGAGCTGGAACAATGAGCAGTTCTTC.

This clonotype was seen a handful of times. The junction departs from the called germline gene at one end, perhaps through a read error. The chain joins TRBV5-1 to TRBJ2-1; D gene uncertain. Germline V lookup: CDR1 SGHRS, CDR2 YFSETQ. The CDR3 has 15 residues. CDR3 sequence: CASSLVGLSDNEQFF. The CDR3 nucleotides read TGCGCCAGCAGCTTGGTAGGGCTCTCCGACAATGAGCAGTTCTTC.

The table lists this clonotype with many counts. The J gene is TRBJ2-7, the V gene TRBV20-1, with D tentatively TRBD1 or TRBD2 (6 bases each). The CDR3 loop spans 14 amino acids. The germline V and J ends were trimmed by 5 bases and 2 bases, with 16 bases remaining between them. Germline CDR1 is DFQATT and CDR2 is SNEGSKA (reference sequence). The CDR3 sequence is CSAPRRGQTYEQYF. The CDR3 bases are TGCAGTGCTCCGCGACGGGGGCAAACCTACGAGCAGTACTTC.

This chain uses TRBV7-8 with TRBJ2-3; 7 bases align to TRBD2. With 11 bases clipped from V and 7 bases from J, the junction kept 21 bases outside the gene matches. The CDR3 loop spans 16 amino acids. Looked up from germline, CDR1 is SGHVS and CDR2 is FQNEAQ. The CDR3 spells CAVLRTGGAPPNTQYF. In DNA, the CDR3 is TGTGCCGTTCTCAGAACGGGGGGAGCGCCACCGAATACGCAGTATTTT.

V usage is TRBV11-2 and J usage is TRBJ2-7; no clear D. Germline V gene data show CDR1 as SGHAT and CDR2 as FQNNGV. V was trimmed by 0 bases and J by 2 bases, leaving 11 bases between them. This CDR3 is built from 15 residues. CDR3 coding DNA: TGTGCCAGCAGCTTAGATTATTGGGGTCCCTACGAGCAGTACTTC. Protein sequence: CASSLDYWGPYEQYF.

This clonotype showed up just a few times. The V gene is TRBV28, the J gene TRBJ2-1; either TRBD1 or TRBD2 may fit D (6 bases each). V was trimmed by 8 bases and J by 4 bases, leaving 18 bases between them. From germline, CDR1 is MDHEN and CDR2 SYDVKM. The CDR3 is 15 residues long. The CDR3 reads CASAIGGLGYNEQFF. The CDR3 region has the DNA TGTGCCAGCGCTATAGGGGGGCTCGGGTACAATGAGCAGTTCTTC.

The V gene is TRBV12-3 or TRBV12-4, the J gene TRBJ2-7; D gene uncertain. The ends were cut back, 0 bases at V and 2 bases at J, with 8 bases in the middle. The CDR3 runs to 14 residues. This CDR3 is CASSLAPPTYEQYF. CDR3 nucleotides: TGTGCCAGCAGTTTAGCGCCCCCCACCTACGAGCAGTACTTC.